The 17 T cell receptor beta chains in this list originate from one sample, sequenced in a study of OX40 agonist ivuxolimab in advanced cancers. Some clones are missing from TCRdb's copy, which holds only in-frame ones; the method was immunoSEQ multiplex PCR. The table includes tens of thousands of clones, roughly 82% detected once. The material was CD4+ or CD8+ T cells sorted from blood, obtained in a trial of the OX40 agonist ivuxolimab. The receptors stem from an adult with an advanced solid tumor such as melanoma, head and neck, liver or kidney cancer.

This clone is judged medium-sized. The rearrangement uses TRBV7-9 and TRBJ2-7, with D perhaps matching TRBD2 (5 bases). CDR1 and CDR2 (germline): SEHNR, FQNEAQ (reference sequence). The CDR3 length is 13 residues. V lost 5 bases and J 4 bases, leaving 12 bases between the germline ends. In nucleotides, the CDR3 is TGTGCCAGCAGCCAGACGAGGGAGTACGAGCAGTACTTC. This encodes CASSQTREYEQYF.

The chain joins TRBV9 to TRBJ2-3; 14 nucleotides agree with TRBD2. This CDR3 spans 14 amino acids. Germline assignment: CDR1 SGDLS and CDR2 YYNGEE. Trimming took 9 bases from V and 5 from J; bases not matched to a gene: 5. CDR3 in amino acids: CAIGTSGRRDTQYF. The CDR3 coding sequence is TGTGCCATCGGGACTAGCGGGAGAAGAGATACGCAGTATTTT.

The V and J genes are TRBV4-3 and TRBJ1-1; D remains unclear. V gave up 0 bases and J gave up 4 bases, with 12 bases separating them. This CDR3 has 15 amino acids. The germline gives CDR1 LGHNA, CDR2 YSLEER. The CDR3 DNA is TGCGCCAGCAGCCAAGACACTTACAGCCTCACTGAAGCTTTCTTT. Encoded protein: CASSQDTYSLTEAFF.

V and J are TRBV5-1 and TRBJ1-4; no reliable D call. The CDR3 spans 16 residues. Per the germline V gene, CDR1 is SGHRS and CDR2 is YFSETQ. The V gene lost 0 bases and the J gene lost 7 bases, with 16 bases spanning the gap. The CDR3 reads CASSLAATGLAEKLFF. The CDR3, as DNA: TGCGCCAGCAGCTTGGCCGCCACGGGGTTGGCTGAAAAACTGTTTTTT.

V gene TRBV6-5 combines with J gene TRBJ2-1; unclear D gene. The ends were cut back, 0 bases at V and 5 bases at J, with 8 bases in the middle. CDR3 size: 14 residues. Per germline, CDR1 MNHEY and CDR2 SVGAGI. The CDR3 loop reads CASSYSGSDNEQFF. The CDR3 DNA reads TGTGCCAGCAGTTACTCGGGCAGCGACAATGAGCAGTTCTTC.

V and J are TRBV6-5 and TRBJ1-1; a possible D gene is TRBD1 (5 bases). CDR1 MNHEY and CDR2 SVGAGI come from the germline V gene. The CDR3 loop spans 13 amino acids. Deletions cut 1 base from V and 6 bases from J, with 9 bases between. CDR3 in DNA: TGTGCCAGCAGTTACTGGGGGTCACCTGAAGCTTTCTTT. Translating gives CASSYWGSPEAFF.

The rearrangement links TRBV6-5 to TRBJ2-3, with 8 bases identical to TRBD2. Germline trimming cut 9 bases from V and 3 bases from J; bases unmatched to any gene: 11. The CDR3 length is 15 residues. Looked up from germline, CDR1 is MNHEY and CDR2 is SVGAGI. CDR3: CASSSAGDGTDTQYF. The CDR3 DNA reads TGTGCCAGTTCATCAGCGGGAGATGGGACAGATACGCAGTATTTT.

The rearrangement links TRBV7-3 to TRBJ1-3; no definite D call. V was clipped by 5 bases and J by 0 bases, with 11 bases between them. The CDR3 extends over 15 amino acids. The germline V gene has CDR1 SGHTA and CDR2 FQGTGA. CDR3 sequence (DNA): TGTGCCAGCAGCCAAGACGGAAGCTCTGGAAACACCATATATTTT. Residues: CASSQDGSSGNTIYF. The variable domain in full, completed from reference TRBV7-3 and TRBJ1-3, reads GAGVSQTPSNKVTEKGKYVELRCDPISGHTALYWYRQSLGQGPEFLIYFQGTGAADDSGLPNDRFFAVRPEGSVSTLKIQRTERGDSAVYLCASSQDGSSGNTIYFGEGSWLTVV.

The chain uses TRBV6-5 and TRBJ2-2; 10 bases are shared with TRBD1. V lost 6 bases to trimming and J lost 3 bases; unmatched junction nucleotides: 4. The CDR3 loop spans 15 amino acids. CDR1 is MNHEY and CDR2 is SVGAGI in the germline V gene. CDR3 DNA sequence: TGTGCCAGCAGGGGGGGGACAGGGGACACCGGGGAGCTGTTTTTT. Translation: CASRGGTGDTGELFF.

This chain joins TRBV5-1 and TRBJ2-1, with TRBD2 as a possible D gene (5 bases). The ends were cut back, 4 bases at V and 2 bases at J, with 13 bases in the middle. The length of the CDR3 is 15 residues. CDR1 SGHRS and CDR2 YFSETQ come from the germline V gene. The CDR3 DNA reads TGCGCCAGCAGCCGAAGGGAGCTTGCCTACAATGAGCAGTTCTTC. This gives the protein CASSRRELAYNEQFF.

The V and J genes are TRBV14 and TRBJ2-5, with TRBD2 matching over 12 bases. The CDR3 loop spans 19 amino acids. The V segment lost 0 bases and the J segment 4 bases; nucleotides outside the gene matches: 12. Germline V lookup: CDR1 SGHDN, CDR2 FVKESK. The CDR3, as DNA: TGTGCCAGCAGCCAAGATCCATGGCTAGCGGGAGGGCCTCTAGAGACCCAGTACTTC. Its protein product is CASSQDPWLAGGPLETQYF.

The chain joins TRBV11-2 to TRBJ1-1; D is undetermined. Germline assignment: CDR1 SGHAT and CDR2 FQNNGV. V was cut by 5 bases and J by 3 bases, with 13 bases left in between. This CDR3 contains 14 residues. CDR3 amino acids: CASSPDWVYTEAFF. CDR3 nucleotides: TGTGCCAGCAGCCCAGACTGGGTTTACACTGAAGCTTTCTTT.

V usage is TRBV5-4 and J usage is TRBJ1-1; D call uncertain. This CDR3 has 12 amino acids. V gave up 0 bases and J gave up 6 bases, with 6 bases separating them. Germline values: CDR1 SGHNT, CDR2 YYREEE (reference sequence). The CDR3 nucleotides are TGTGCCAGCAGCTTGGATAAGGCTGAAGCTTTCTTT. This gives the protein CASSLDKAEAFF.

This clone appeared a single time. The rearrangement links TRBV5-3 to TRBJ2-2, with 7 bases identical to TRBD1. TRBV5-3 is an open reading frame whose function is uncertain. The CDR3 totals 13 residues. V lost 9 bases to trimming and J lost 7 bases; unmatched junction nucleotides: 9. In DNA, the CDR3 is TGTGCCACTGCGACAGGGTCGGTCGGGGAGCTGTTTTTT. Encoded protein: CATATGSVGELFF.

This clone is medium-sized. The genes are TRBV12-2 and TRBJ2-7; TRBD1, the D gene given by the table, was not confirmed from the DNA. TRBV12-2 is deemed a pseudogene. The CDR3 covers 13 residues. CDR3 amino acids: CAKPRVGSYEQYF. CDR3 in DNA: TGTGCAAAGCCCAGGGTCGGGTCCTACGAGCAGTACTTC.

This clone has just a few counts. V gene TRBV19 combines with J gene TRBJ2-2; possible D gene TRBD2, 5 bases. The CDR3 consists of 14 residues. V lost 7 bases and J lost 6, with 15 bases in between. In germline, CDR1 is LNHDA, CDR2 SQIVND (reference sequence). The CDR3 nucleotides read TGTGCCAGTATAGAGGGATGGGTCGCCGGGGAGCTGTTTTTT. It yields the protein CASIEGWVAGELFF. Complete variable domain (other parts from reference TRBV19 and TRBJ2-2): DGGITQSPKYLFRKEGQNVTLSCEQNLNHDAMYWYRQDPGQGLRLIYYSQIVNDFQKGDIAEGYSVSREKKESFPLTVTSAQKNPTAFYLCASIEGWVAGELFFGEGSRLTVL.

This clone was observed once. CDR3 amino acids: CSARGGEVNTGELFF. CDR3 in DNA: TGCAGCGCTCGGGGGGGAGAGGTCAACACCGGGGAGCTGTTTTTT. The rearrangement links TRBV29-1 to TRBJ2-2; TRBD2 matches 8 bases. The germline V gene encodes CDR1 SQVTM and CDR2 ANQGSEA. The CDR3 runs 15 residues. J lost 2 bases, V lost 7 bases, and 9 bases had no gene match.